The rows below give T cell receptor beta chains drawn from one sample of a study of T cell repertoires in cytomegalovirus infection. MiXCR was run by TCRdb on the reads, yielding one entry per CDR3 protein. The data show a few hundred thousand distinct CDR3 sequences, 22% seen once. Material for sequencing was CD8+ T cells from PBMCs. The receptors shown here come from a human donor in good health (CMV status not recorded). Some clones in this sample may be carry-over from other donors' samples. Each CDR3 is given with its conserved first and last residue. The order of the fields is J gene, D gene, V gene, clone size, CDR3 protein, CDR3 DNA. D genes are given only for firm matches. Part of the rows lack a size; the others show once, few, many or a class for expanded clones.

TRBJ2-5 TRBD1 TRBV12-3/TRBV12-4 few CASTETGIETQYF TGTGCCAGCACCGAGACAGGGATCGAGACCCAGTACTTC
TRBJ1-1 TRBD1 TRBV4-1 few CASSQDGQGRETEAFF TGCGCCAGCAGCCAAGACGGACAGGGGAGAGAGACTGAAGCTTTCTTT
TRBJ2-3 . TRBV4-1 . CASSQNPLIFPVDTQYF TGCGCCAGCAGCCAAAACCCCCTCATCTTCCCCGTGGATACGCAGTATTTT
TRBJ2-2 TRBD2 TRBV3-1 . CASSPGTIDGDTGELFF TGTGCCAGCAGCCCAGGGACTATCGACGGGGACACCGGGGAGCTGTTTTTT
TRBJ2-2 . TRBV12-3/TRBV12-4 few CASSLSGGGGGELFF TGTGCCAGCAGTTTATCAGGGGGAGGCGGCGGGGAGCTGTTTTTT
TRBJ2-5 . TRBV28 many CASSPGQLLQETQYF TGTGCCAGCAGTCCCGGACAGTTACTCCAAGAGACCCAGTACTTC
TRBJ1-1 TRBD1 TRBV20-1 . CSATEVGTGNTEAFF TGCAGTGCTACCGAAGTGGGGACAGGGAACACTGAAGCTTTCTTT
TRBJ1-1 . TRBV5-1 few CASSLGPGGLNTEAFF TGCGCCAGCAGCTTGGGCCCGGGGGGCCTGAACACTGAAGCTTTCTTT
TRBJ1-2 TRBD1 TRBV19 few CATRPGQSTRDYTF TGTGCCACCCGCCCGGGACAGTCAACTCGGGACTACACCTTC
TRBJ1-1 . TRBV19 . CASSVTTGMGAEAFF TGTGCCAGTAGTGTAACGACAGGCATGGGGGCTGAAGCTTTCTTT
TRBJ2-7 . TRBV20-1 few CSAALVSEQYF TGCAGTGCTGCACTAGTGAGTGAGCAGTACTTC
TRBJ1-4 . TRBV12-3/TRBV12-4 many CASSLGQGEKLFF TGTGCCAGCAGTTTAGGCCAAGGGGAAAAACTGTTTTTT
TRBJ2-5 TRBD1 TRBV19 few CASSISGTEETQYF TGTGCCAGTAGTATTTCGGGGACAGAAGAGACCCAGTACTTC
TRBJ2-2 . TRBV4-1 . CASSQDSFLRGELFF TGCGCCAGCAGCCAAGATTCGTTTTTGCGCGGGGAGCTGTTTTTT
TRBJ1-1 . TRBV2 . CASRGGIEATEAFF TGTGCCAGCAGGGGGGGGATTGAGGCCACTGAAGCTTTCTTT
TRBJ1-1 . TRBV4-1 few CASSQDRLSRQRDSEAFF TGCGCCAGCAGCCAAGACAGATTATCGAGACAGCGAGATTCTGAAGCTTTCTTT
TRBJ2-2 . TRBV4-1 few CASSQELGAGELFF TGCGCCAGCAGCCAAGAACTGGGGGCCGGGGAGCTGTTTTTT
TRBJ2-1 . TRBV29-1 . CSVDGGQLNEQFF TGCAGCGTTGACGGGGGACAGCTCAATGAGCAGTTCTTC
TRBJ1-1 TRBD1 TRBV28 . CASRRGQANTEAFF TGTGCCAGCAGGAGGGGACAGGCGAACACTGAAGCTTTCTTT
TRBJ2-7 . TRBV28 . CASRDGYYEQYF TGTGCCAGCAGAGACGGTTACTACGAGCAGTACTTC
TRBJ2-7 . TRBV7-9 many CASTGGLAGFYEQYF TGTGCCAGCACCGGAGGACTCGCGGGCTTCTACGAGCAGTACTTC
TRBJ2-1 TRBD2 TRBV20-1 few CSANPGTSVEQFF TGCAGTGCTAACCCAGGGACTAGCGTTGAGCAGTTCTTC
TRBJ1-1 . TRBV30 . CAWTQGGGTEAFF TGTGCCTGGACCCAGGGAGGGGGGACTGAAGCTTTCTTT
TRBJ2-1 . TRBV12-3/TRBV12-4 few CASSLGYQGSYNEQFF TGTGCCAGCAGTTTAGGGTATCAGGGCTCCTACAATGAGCAGTTCTTC
TRBJ1-4 . TRBV4-1 . CASSHPGTNEKLFF TGCGCCAGCAGCCACCCGGGGACTAATGAAAAACTGTTTTTT
TRBJ2-1 TRBD2 TRBV20-1 many CSARDRGGLNEQFF TGCAGTGCTAGAGATCGGGGGGGTCTCAATGAGCAGTTCTTC
TRBJ1-2 . TRBV20-1 many CSASLDWRSNGYTF TGCAGTGCTAGCCTCGATTGGAGGTCCAATGGCTACACCTTC
TRBJ2-2 . TRBV9 few CASSPPEDTGELFF TGTGCCAGCAGCCCGCCCGAGGACACCGGGGAGCTGTTTTTT
TRBJ2-5 . TRBV6-2/TRBV6-3 . CASSYFQGTQETQYF TGTGCCAGCAGTTACTTTCAGGGAACCCAAGAGACCCAGTACTTC
TRBJ2-7 TRBD1 TRBV6-5 . CASSFLQGARERYF TGTGCCAGCAGTTTCCTACAGGGGGCGAGGGAGCGGTACTTC
TRBJ2-2 . TRBV12-3/TRBV12-4 . CASSSPGLITGELFF TGTGCCAGCAGTTCTCCGGGACTTATAACCGGGGAGCTGTTTTTT
TRBJ2-3 TRBD2 TRBV28 many CASSLYSGGDTDTQYF TGTGCCAGCAGTTTATATAGCGGGGGGGACACAGATACGCAGTATTTT
TRBJ2-1 TRBD2 TRBV6-2/TRBV6-3 . CASTRGSGGEQFF TGTGCCAGCACCAGGGGTAGCGGGGGTGAGCAGTTCTTC
TRBJ2-3 . TRBV4-2 . CASSQGLYTDTQYF TGTGCCAGCAGCCAGGGACTTTACACAGATACGCAGTATTTT
TRBJ1-1 . TRBV6-6 few CASSYPEPNTEAFF TGTGCCAGCAGTTACCCGGAACCGAACACTGAAGCTTTCTTT
TRBJ2-7 . TRBV5-5 few CASSTDRQIIAYEQYF TGTGCCAGCAGCACCGATCGACAGATAATAGCCTACGAGCAGTACTTC
TRBJ2-7 TRBD1 TRBV7-2 many CASRNGQDSTYEQYF TGTGCCAGCAGGAACGGACAGGACTCTACCTACGAGCAGTACTTC
TRBJ2-1 . TRBV10-3 . CAISESRGNEQFF TGTGCCATCAGTGAGTCGAGAGGGAATGAGCAGTTCTTC
TRBJ2-7 . TRBV15 . CATSRARGDGEQYF TGTGCCACCAGCAGAGCCAGGGGGGACGGCGAGCAGTACTTC
TRBJ1-1 TRBD1 TRBV7-8 many CASSSGQGVNTEAFF TGTGCCAGCAGCTCGGGACAGGGGGTGAACACTGAAGCTTTCTTT
TRBJ2-1 TRBD2 TRBV19 . CASTALSGGPYNEQFF TGTGCCAGTACCGCACTAAGCGGGGGGCCCTACAATGAGCAGTTCTTC
TRBJ1-1 . TRBV5-6 . CASSFGPMNTEAFF TGTGCCAGCAGCTTCGGGCCCATGAACACTGAAGCTTTCTTT
TRBJ2-7 TRBD1 TRBV20-1 few CSARHNRGARDEQYF TGCAGTGCTAGACATAACAGGGGTGCTCGGGACGAGCAGTACTTC
TRBJ1-2 . TRBV7-2 few CASSLAQGRLYGYTF TGTGCCAGCAGCTTAGCGCAGGGACGGTTATATGGCTACACCTTC
TRBJ2-1 TRBD2 TRBV2 . CASSGAGAGGPSIIYNEQFF TGTGCCAGCAGTGGTGCTGGAGCGGGGGGCCCCAGTATCATCTACAATGAGCAGTTCTTC
TRBJ2-7 . TRBV27 . CASSPGAGRSYEQYF TGTGCCAGCAGCCCTGGGGCAGGCCGTTCCTACGAGCAGTACTTC
TRBJ2-7 . TRBV19 . CASSILAGAIYEQYF TGTGCCAGTAGTATTCTCGCAGGGGCGATCTACGAGCAGTACTTC
TRBJ1-1 . TRBV28 few CASSFWNTEAFF TGTGCCAGCAGTTTTTGGAACACTGAAGCTTTCTTT
TRBJ1-1 . TRBV5-5 . CASSLEAFSTEAFF TGTGCCAGCAGCTTGGAGGCGTTTTCCACTGAAGCTTTCTTT
TRBJ1-1 . TRBV7-2 . CASSFLTENTEAFF TGTGCCAGCAGCTTTCTGACAGAAAACACTGAAGCTTTCTTT
TRBJ1-5 . TRBV20-1 . CSARGVQGDQPQHF TGCAGTGCTAGAGGGGTGCAGGGCGATCAGCCCCAGCATTTT
TRBJ1-1 TRBD1 TRBV28 many CASTGQAQAFF TGTGCCAGCACAGGACAGGCCCAAGCTTTCTTT
TRBJ2-1 TRBD2 TRBV12-3/TRBV12-4 . CASNWERGGQNEQFF TGTGCCAGCAATTGGGAACGGGGGGGCCAAAATGAGCAGTTCTTC
TRBJ2-7 . TRBV20-1 . CSAGTFSSYEQYF TGCAGTGCCGGGACTTTCAGCTCCTACGAGCAGTACTTC
TRBJ2-1 TRBD2 TRBV7-6 many CASSSLAGGDNEQFF TGTGCCAGCAGCTCTTTAGCGGGGGGTGATAATGAGCAGTTCTTC
TRBJ2-7 . TRBV4-1 many CASSQSPHIYEQYF TGCGCCAGCAGCCAATCTCCACACATCTACGAGCAGTACTTC
TRBJ1-4 . TRBV5-5 . CASSSDDVEKLFF TGTGCCAGCAGCTCCGACGATGTTGAAAAACTGTTTTTT
TRBJ1-1 TRBD1 TRBV29-1 . CSALGTAMNTEAFF TGCAGCGCCCTTGGGACAGCCATGAACACTGAAGCTTTCTTT
TRBJ2-7 TRBD1 TRBV7-9 few CASSGQGVYEQYF TGTGCCAGCAGCGGACAGGGGGTTTACGAGCAGTACTTC